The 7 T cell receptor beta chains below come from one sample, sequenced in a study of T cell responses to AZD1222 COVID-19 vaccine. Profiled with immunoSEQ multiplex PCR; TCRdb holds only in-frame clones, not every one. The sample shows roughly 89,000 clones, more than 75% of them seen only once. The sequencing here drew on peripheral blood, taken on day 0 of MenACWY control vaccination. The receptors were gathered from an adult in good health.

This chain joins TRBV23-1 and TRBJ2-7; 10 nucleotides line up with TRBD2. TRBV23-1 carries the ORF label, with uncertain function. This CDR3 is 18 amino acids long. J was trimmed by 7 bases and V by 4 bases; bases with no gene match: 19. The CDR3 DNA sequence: TGCGCCAGCAGTCCCCCGGAAACTAGCGGGATAAGGGAGTTGGAGCAGTACTTC. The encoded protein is CASSPPETSGIRELEQYF.

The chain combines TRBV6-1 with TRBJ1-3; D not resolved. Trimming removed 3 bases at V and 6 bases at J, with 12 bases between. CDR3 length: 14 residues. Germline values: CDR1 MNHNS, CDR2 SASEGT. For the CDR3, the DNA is TGTGCCAGCAGTGACGCGGAGATCTCAAACACCATATATTTT. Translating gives CASSDAEISNTIYF.

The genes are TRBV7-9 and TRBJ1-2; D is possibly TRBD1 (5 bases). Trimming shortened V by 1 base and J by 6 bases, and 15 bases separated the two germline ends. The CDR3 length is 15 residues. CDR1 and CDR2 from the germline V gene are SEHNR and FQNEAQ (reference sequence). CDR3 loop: CASSLGPRVGDGYTF. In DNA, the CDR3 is TGTGCCAGCAGCTTAGGTCCCAGGGTAGGTGATGGCTACACCTTC.

The CDR3 coding sequence is TGTGCCAGCAGCTTACCGTCTATTGGGGCCAATAATTCACCCCTCCACTTT. This sequence encodes CASSLPSIGANNSPLHF. The chain combines TRBV7-9 with TRBJ1-6, with D perhaps matching TRBD1 (5 bases). The CDR3 has 17 residues. Germline CDR1 is SEHNR and CDR2 is FQNEAQ (reference sequence). The V end lost 2 bases, the J end lost 5 bases, and 16 bases lay between the germline ends.

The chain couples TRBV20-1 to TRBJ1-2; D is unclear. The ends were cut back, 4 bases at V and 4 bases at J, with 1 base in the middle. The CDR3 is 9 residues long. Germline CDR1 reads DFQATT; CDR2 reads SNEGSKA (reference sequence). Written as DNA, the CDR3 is TGCAGTGCTATCTATGGCTACACCTTC. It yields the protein CSAIYGYTF.

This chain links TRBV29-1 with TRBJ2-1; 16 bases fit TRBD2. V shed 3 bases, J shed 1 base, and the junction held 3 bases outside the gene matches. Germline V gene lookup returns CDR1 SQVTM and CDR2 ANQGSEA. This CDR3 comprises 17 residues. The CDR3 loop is CSVEGLAGGRSYNEQFF. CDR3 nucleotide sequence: TGCAGCGTTGAGGGACTAGCGGGAGGGAGGTCCTACAATGAGCAGTTCTTC.

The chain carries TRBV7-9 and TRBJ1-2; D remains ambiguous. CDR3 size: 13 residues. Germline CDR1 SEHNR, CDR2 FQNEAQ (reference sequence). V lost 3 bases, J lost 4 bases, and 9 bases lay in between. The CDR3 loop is CASSLNGPYGYTF. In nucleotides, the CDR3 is TGTGCCAGCAGCTTGAACGGTCCCTATGGCTACACCTTC.